There are a few counts of the clone carrying this T cell receptor beta chain. The antigen is unknown. Libraries of TCR beta came from iRepertoire HTBI primers plus Arm-PCR of CDR3 regions. TCRdb passed the multiplex PCR reads through MiXCR, listing each CDR3 protein once. The table includes 300,000 to 450,000 distinct CDR3 sequences, less than 20% detected once. This sample is drawn from a study of regulatory T cells in long-lasting Graves disease. Trimming stripped 5 bases from V and 4 bases from J, with 24 bases between. The CDR3 length is 16 residues. Germline CDR1 DFQATT, CDR2 SNEGSKA (reference sequence). General observations from the study: Thyroid tissue went unstudied; only peripheral blood was examined. When disease was persistent, TRBV28, TRBJ1-2 and TRBJ2-5 were the favored segments.

This sample's time point: newly diagnosed GD, antithyroid drugs for less than 3 months. Scientists built the TCR library using RNA that was extracted from PBMCs. An endocrinology department in Xi'an, China, recruited the patients. The rearrangement links TRBV20-1 to TRBJ2-7; D might be TRBD1 (6 bases). Sequencing was performed on peripheral blood mononuclear cells (PBMCs), taken at new diagnosis, from a patient treated with antithyroid drugs. This receptor was identified in a female donor with Graves disease. The CDR3 bases are TGCAGTGCTTTTTACTACGACAGGCACTACCCATACGAGCAGTACTTC. It is translated as CSAFYYDRHYPYEQYF.